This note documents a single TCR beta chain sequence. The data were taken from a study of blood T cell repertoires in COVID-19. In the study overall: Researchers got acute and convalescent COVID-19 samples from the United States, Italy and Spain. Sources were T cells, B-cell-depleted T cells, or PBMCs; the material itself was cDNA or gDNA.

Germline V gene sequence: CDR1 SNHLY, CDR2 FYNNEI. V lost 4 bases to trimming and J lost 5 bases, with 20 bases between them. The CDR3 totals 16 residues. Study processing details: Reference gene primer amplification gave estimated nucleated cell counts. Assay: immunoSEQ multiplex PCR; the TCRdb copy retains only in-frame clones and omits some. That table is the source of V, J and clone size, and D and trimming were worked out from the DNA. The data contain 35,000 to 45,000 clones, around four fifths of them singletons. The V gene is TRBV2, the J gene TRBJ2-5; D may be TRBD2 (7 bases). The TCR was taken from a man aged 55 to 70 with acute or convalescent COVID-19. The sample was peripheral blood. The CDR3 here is CASSGGRGSSLETQYF. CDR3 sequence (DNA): TGTGCCAGCAGTGGGGGGCGCGGGAGCTCTCTCGAGACCCAGTACTTC.